These 17 T cell receptor beta chains share one sample of origin, sequenced in a study of T cell changes during pregnancy in multiple sclerosis. The data were produced by immunoSEQ multiplex PCR, yet TCRdb's version contains in-frame clones alone and is incomplete. The table includes over 25,000 clones, 88% detected once. This specimen was CD8+ T cells from peripheral blood mononuclear cells, taken in the second trimester of pregnancy. These receptors originate from a female donor with multiple sclerosis, enrolled in a pregnancy study.

The chain has TRBV7-9 and TRBJ1-6, with D hard to call. Trimming removed 5 bases at V and 7 bases at J, with 12 bases between. Germline V CDR1 and CDR2: SEHNR, FQNEAQ (reference sequence). The CDR3 has 14 residues. CDR3 amino acids: CASSPFPGNSPLHF. The CDR3 region has the DNA TGTGCCAGCAGCCCCTTCCCGGGAAATTCACCCCTCCACTTT.

V and J are TRBV27 and TRBJ2-7, with D possibly TRBD2 on 5 matching bases. Trimming stripped 0 bases from V and 5 bases from J, with 14 bases between. Germline V lookup: CDR1 MNHEY, CDR2 SMNVEV (reference sequence). This CDR3 contains 15 residues. The CDR3 region has the DNA TGTGCCAGCAGTTTATCTTGGCCCGGAGGCGACGAGCAGTACTTC. Translation: CASSLSWPGGDEQYF.

The chain couples TRBV2 to TRBJ2-5; TRBD1 matches at 11 bases. Trimming removed 10 bases from V and 2 bases from J; junction bases left unmatched: 6. Looked up from germline, CDR1 is SNHLY and CDR2 is FYNNEI. This CDR3 is 14 amino acids long. As DNA, the CDR3 is TGTGCCATAGGACAGGGGGCAGGACAAGAGACCCAGTACTTC. It yields the protein CAIGQGAGQETQYF. The variable domain in full, completed from reference TRBV2 and TRBJ2-5, reads EPEVTQTPSHQVTQMGQEVILRCVPISNHLYFYWYRQILGQKVEFLVSFYNNEISEKSEIFDDQFSVERPDGSNFTLKIRSTKLEDSAMYFCAIGQGAGQETQYFGPGTRLLVL.

The chain employs TRBV27 and TRBJ2-5; 8 nucleotides agree with TRBD1. V trimming: 5 bases; J trimming: 1 base; junction bases outside the gene matches: 3. This CDR3 is 14 amino acids long. Germline loops: CDR1 MNHEY, CDR2 SMNVEV (reference sequence). CDR3 sequence reads: CASSQGQAQETQYF. CDR3 nucleotides: TGTGCCAGCAGTCAGGGACAGGCCCAAGAGACCCAGTACTTC.

This clone has just one count. The chain is built from TRBV30 and TRBJ2-3, with TRBD2 identical over 8 bases. CDR1 is GTSNPN and CDR2 is SVGIG in the germline V gene (reference sequence). After removal of 5 bases from V and 0 bases from J, the junction contained 7 bases not matched to a gene. The CDR3 runs to 15 residues. CDR3 amino acids: CAWDEIAGSTDTQYF. The CDR3 bases are TGTGCCTGGGACGAAATAGCGGGGAGCACAGATACGCAGTATTTT.

The chain is built from TRBV4-1 and TRBJ2-3, with D perhaps TRBD1 (5 bases). Trimming pared 0 bases from V and 7 bases from J, leaving 8 bases between. Germline V gene sequence: CDR1 MGHRA, CDR2 YSYEKL. The CDR3 is 13 amino acids. This chain's CDR3 is CASSQEYRYTQYF. In DNA form, the CDR3 reads TGCGCCAGCAGCCAAGAATACAGGTATACGCAGTATTTT.

The chain has TRBV7-9 and TRBJ2-1; no definite D call. The CDR3 covers 9 residues. Trimming took off 5 bases at V and 15 bases at J, with 8 bases between the two ends. CDR1 and CDR2 from the germline V gene are SEHNR and FQNEAQ (reference sequence). The CDR3 here is CASSSTAFF. DNA for the CDR3: TGTGCCAGCAGCAGCACCGCGTTCTTC.

This clone was seen a single time. This rearrangement joins TRBV9 to TRBJ1-6, with 8 bases matching TRBD1. The CDR3 totals 18 residues. The V segment lost 0 bases and the J segment 7 bases; nucleotides outside the gene matches: 12. Germline V lookup: CDR1 SGDLS, CDR2 YYNGEE. CDR3 DNA: TGTGCCAGCAGCGTAGCCTCCAAGAGGGACAGGATAAATTCACCCCTCCACTTT. Its translation: CASSVASKRDRINSPLHF.

The chain recombines TRBV19 with TRBJ1-5, with D possibly matching TRBD1 (5 bases). The CDR3 sequence is 14 residues long. Germline assignment: CDR1 LNHDA and CDR2 SQIVND (reference sequence). V was clipped by 5 bases and J by 6 bases, with 14 bases between them. The CDR3 protein is CASSPPRVGQPQHF. CDR3 nucleotides: TGTGCCAGTAGTCCCCCCAGGGTAGGTCAGCCCCAGCATTTT. Filled out from reference TRBV19 and TRBJ1-5, the complete variable domain reads DGGITQSPKYLFRKEGQNVTLSCEQNLNHDAMYWYRQDPGQGLRLIYYSQIVNDFQKGDIAEGYSVSREKKESFPLTVTSAQKNPTAFYLCASSPPRVGQPQHFGDGTRLSIL.

The chain has TRBV19 and TRBJ2-1; a possible D gene is TRBD1 (6 bases). The V end was cut by 4 bases, the J end by 5 bases, with 12 bases between. This CDR3 has 14 amino acids. CDR1 is LNHDA and CDR2 is SQIVND in the germline V gene (reference sequence). The CDR3 region is CASSTGTSHNEQFF. The CDR3 DNA reads as TGTGCCAGTAGTACCGGGACATCTCACAATGAGCAGTTCTTC.

The chain links TRBV28 to TRBJ1-2; possibly TRBD1 for D (5 bases). The CDR3 contains 15 residues. The germline V gene encodes CDR1 MDHEN and CDR2 SYDVKM. The V gene lost 3 bases and the J gene lost 2 bases, with 13 bases spanning the gap. The CDR3 loop is CASSFGDSPNYGYTF. In DNA, the CDR3 is TGTGCCAGCAGTTTCGGCGACAGCCCGAACTATGGCTACACCTTC.

In DNA form, the CDR3 reads TGTGCCAGCAGTCAAGGACAGGGGGAAGGAAACACCATATATTTT. It is translated as CASSQGQGEGNTIYF. The chain has TRBV27 and TRBJ1-3; 10 nucleotides align to TRBD1. The CDR3 sequence is 15 residues long. Looked up from germline, CDR1 is MNHEY and CDR2 is SMNVEV (reference sequence). Germline trimming cut 5 bases from V and 4 bases from J; bases unmatched to any gene: 5.

The V call is TRBV28, the J call TRBJ2-1; D is perhaps TRBD2 (6 bases). V lost 8 bases and J 11 bases, leaving 10 bases between the germline ends. The CDR3 is 10 amino acids. CDR1 is MDHEN, CDR2 SYDVKM, per germline. The CDR3 coding sequence is TGTGCCAGCGCGGGACCTAAGCAGTTCTTC. Translation gives CASAGPKQFF.

The J gene is TRBJ2-7, the V gene TRBV11-3; TRBD1 might be the D (5 bases). The CDR3 totals 16 residues. V was shortened by 2 bases and J by 0 bases, with 14 bases between the two germline ends. The germline V gene encodes CDR1 SGHNT and CDR2 YENEEA. CDR3 nucleotides: TGTGCCAGCAGCTTACCCTTTAGACAGAACTCCTACGAGCAGTACTTC. Its protein is CASSLPFRQNSYEQYF.

This clone appeared once. The chain couples TRBV25-1 to TRBJ2-5, with a weak D call TRBD1 (5 bases). V was trimmed by 4 bases and J by 1 base, leaving 13 bases between them. CDR1 MGHDK and CDR2 SYGVNS come from the germline V gene. This CDR3 is built from 15 residues. The CDR3 nucleotides are TGTGCCAGCAGTGCCCTACAGGAGTCCCAAGAGACCCAGTACTTC. This sequence encodes CASSALQESQETQYF.

This clone was detected only a few times. This may be a read error, as it is one base from a much larger clone. CDR3 in amino acids: CASSEGQGAYEQYF. CDR3 coding DNA: TGTGCCAGCAGTGAGGGACAGGGGGCGTACGAGCAGTACTTC. The rearrangement links TRBV2 to TRBJ2-7, with 12 nucleotides matching TRBD1. Germline values: CDR1 SNHLY, CDR2 FYNNEI. This CDR3 spans 14 amino acids. The V segment lost 3 bases and the J segment 4 bases; nucleotides outside the gene matches: 1.

The rearrangement links TRBV28 to TRBJ2-6; TRBD1 matches at 7 bases. V gave up 7 bases and J gave up 0 bases; unmatched junction bases: 3. Germline loops: CDR1 MDHEN, CDR2 SYDVKM. The CDR3 contains 15 residues. CDR3 residues: CASTQGDSGANVLTF. CDR3 nucleotides: TGTGCCAGCACCCAGGGGGACTCTGGGGCCAACGTCCTGACTTTC.